A selection of T cell receptor beta chains follows, all from one sample in a study of blood T cells in healthy people across ages. TCRdb re-derived calls from the 5' RACE reads in MiXCR, one entry per CDR3 protein. The profile shows roughly 800,000 distinct CDR3 sequences, around 25% of them singletons. Separately, the same data were catalogued under a study of T cells of mothers and their children.

What was sequenced was blood. The source of these receptors is a boy younger than 18 in good health. Each CDR3 is given with its conserved first and last residue. The D gene is left open where the match is weak. Some rows have no size entry. The others give once, few or many, or a class for an expanded clone.

D: TRBD1; J: TRBJ1-4; V: TRBV20-1; size: NA; CDR3: CSATGDSEKLFF; DNA: TGCAGTGCCACCGGGGACAGTGAAAAACTGTTTTTT
D: NA; J: TRBJ1-1; V: TRBV5-6; size: few; CDR3: CASSRLFTTEAFF; DNA: TGTGCCAGCAGCCGTCTCTTTACCACTGAAGCTTTCTTT
D: TRBD2; J: TRBJ2-5; V: TRBV27; size: NA; CDR3: CASRIAGGLGETQYF; DNA: TGTGCCAGCAGAATAGCGGGGGGGCTAGGAGAGACCCAGTACTTC
D: TRBD2; J: TRBJ2-3; V: TRBV7-2; size: NA; CDR3: CASSLWVSGHTDTQYF; DNA: TGTGCCAGCAGCTTATGGGTTAGCGGGCACACAGATACGCAGTATTTT
D: NA; J: TRBJ1-2; V: TRBV12-3/TRBV12-4; size: NA; CDR3: CASSLPGGKRNYGYTF; DNA: TGTGCCAGCAGCCTCCCTGGAGGAAAACGAAACTATGGCTACACCTTC
D: NA; J: TRBJ2-3; V: TRBV5-1; size: few; CDR3: CASSLAQAPDTQYF; DNA: TGCGCCAGCAGCTTGGCCCAGGCGCCAGATACGCAGTATTTT
D: NA; J: TRBJ2-5; V: TRBV5-1; size: few; CDR3: CASRKTGLAWETQYF; DNA: TGCGCCAGCAGAAAGACGGGCCTAGCGTGGGAGACCCAGTACTTC
D: TRBD1; J: TRBJ2-5; V: TRBV29-1; size: NA; CDR3: CSEAGTAKETQYF; DNA: TGCAGCGAAGCCGGGACAGCCAAAGAGACCCAGTACTTC
D: NA; J: TRBJ1-4; V: TRBV20-1; size: few; CDR3: CSAQYGGGGEKLFF; DNA: TGCAGTGCGCAATATGGGGGGGGCGGTGAAAAACTGTTTTTT
D: NA; J: TRBJ2-3; V: TRBV6-5; size: few; CDR3: CASSYSSQDTQYF; DNA: TGTGCCAGCAGTTACTCGAGCCAGGATACGCAGTATTTT
D: TRBD1; J: TRBJ2-3; V: TRBV12-3/TRBV12-4; size: NA; CDR3: CASTTRDSLTDTQYF; DNA: TGTGCCAGCACCACCCGGGACAGCCTCACAGATACGCAGTATTTT
D: TRBD1; J: TRBJ2-2; V: TRBV10-1; size: few; CDR3: CASSEGGRKNTGELVF; DNA: TGCGCCAGCAGTGAAGGGGGCAGGAAAAACACCGGGGAGCTGGTTTTT
D: NA; J: TRBJ2-2; V: TRBV6-6; size: once; CDR3: CASGYRGELFF; DNA: TGTGCCAGCGGGTATAGAGGGGAGCTGTTTTTT
D: NA; J: TRBJ1-1; V: TRBV5-1; size: NA; CDR3: CAGSLGNTEAFF; DNA: TGCGCCGGCAGCTTGGGCAATACTGAAGCTTTCTTT
D: TRBD2; J: TRBJ2-5; V: TRBV10-3; size: NA; CDR3: CAISLTSGEGETQYF; DNA: TGTGCCATCAGCTTGACTAGCGGGGAGGGAGAGACCCAGTACTTC
D: NA; J: TRBJ2-1; V: TRBV12-3/TRBV12-4; size: few; CDR3: CASSLGSLDEQFF; DNA: TGTGCCAGCAGCTTGGGATCCTTAGATGAGCAGTTCTTC
D: NA; J: TRBJ1-4; V: TRBV2; size: NA; CDR3: CASSGGGGGTNEKLFF; DNA: TGTGCCAGCAGCGGGGGAGGTGGAGGAACTAATGAAAAACTGTTTTTT
D: NA; J: TRBJ2-5; V: TRBV20-1; size: NA; CDR3: CSARLHQETQYF; DNA: TGCAGTGCTAGACTTCATCAAGAGACCCAGTACTTC
D: TRBD1; J: TRBJ1-5; V: TRBV4-1; size: NA; CDR3: CASSQTGVYSNQPQHF; DNA: TGCGCCAGCAGCCAAACAGGGGTATATAGCAATCAGCCCCAGCATTTT
D: TRBD2; J: TRBJ2-7; V: TRBV4-1; size: few; CDR3: CASSLPRGGLAYEQYF; DNA: TGCGCCAGCAGCCTACCCCGGGGGGGACTGGCCTACGAGCAGTACTTC
D: NA; J: TRBJ1-2; V: TRBV5-1; size: few; CDR3: CASSLAWRDNGYTF; DNA: TGCGCCAGCAGCTTGGCCTGGAGGGACAATGGCTACACCTTC
D: TRBD2; J: TRBJ2-5; V: TRBV10-3; size: NA; CDR3: CAISESDSGGALGEQHF; DNA: TGCGCCATCAGTGAGTCGGATAGCGGGGGGGCCTTGGGCGAGCAGCACTTC
D: TRBD2; J: TRBJ2-7; V: TRBV7-6; size: NA; CDR3: CASSDRLAGGPNEQYF; DNA: TGTGCCAGCAGCGATCGACTAGCGGGGGGGCCCAACGAGCAGTACTTC
D: NA; J: TRBJ1-1; V: TRBV6-5; size: few; CDR3: CASSSPREVTEAFF; DNA: TGTGCCAGCAGTTCCCCCCGGGAGGTCACTGAAGCTTTCTTT
D: TRBD1; J: TRBJ2-7; V: TRBV20-1; size: NA; CDR3: CSATGQGIDEQYF; DNA: TGCAGTGCTACTGGACAGGGGATCGACGAGCAGTACTTC
D: TRBD2; J: TRBJ2-1; V: TRBV25-1; size: few; CDR3: CASSPLGTSGGSSYNEQFF; DNA: TGTGCCAGCAGCCCACTCGGGACTAGCGGGGGCTCCTCCTACAATGAGCAGTTCTTC
D: TRBD1; J: TRBJ1-6; V: TRBV6-1; size: NA; CDR3: CASTWDRAPLHF; DNA: TGTGCCAGCACCTGGGACAGGGCGCCCCTCCACTTT
D: NA; J: TRBJ2-1; V: TRBV6-5; size: many; CDR3: CASSSLSQPKQFF; DNA: TGTGCCAGCAGTTCGCTTTCGCAGCCGAAGCAGTTCTTC
D: NA; J: TRBJ2-7; V: TRBV6-5; size: NA; CDR3: CASSRQPGEQYF; DNA: TGTGCCAGCAGCCGACAGCCTGGGGAGCAGTACTTC
D: NA; J: TRBJ2-1; V: TRBV7-2; size: NA; CDR3: CASSLVPGLRYNEQFF; DNA: TGTGCCAGCAGCTTAGTACCGGGACTCCGGTACAATGAGCAGTTCTTC
D: TRBD1; J: TRBJ2-5; V: TRBV13; size: NA; CDR3: CASSIGQGAQEQYF; DNA: TGTGCCAGCAGCATAGGACAGGGGGCGCAGGAGCAGTACTTC
D: NA; J: TRBJ2-5; V: TRBV3-1; size: NA; CDR3: CASSGRGQNEETQYF; DNA: TGTGCCAGCAGCGGGCGGGGGCAAAATGAAGAGACCCAGTACTTC
D: NA; J: TRBJ2-1; V: TRBV6-6; size: few; CDR3: CASSFGLPNEQFF; DNA: TGTGCCAGCAGCTTCGGGCTTCCGAATGAGCAGTTCTTC
D: TRBD1; J: TRBJ2-5; V: TRBV5-1; size: many; CDR3: CASSLGGTEETQYF; DNA: TGCGCCAGCAGCTTGGGGGGGACAGAAGAGACCCAGTACTTC